A selection of T cell receptor beta chains follows, all from one sample in a study of blood T cell repertoires in COVID-19. Profiling relied on immunoSEQ multiplex PCR, and the TCRdb table lists in-frame clones only, not all of them. Of 80,000 to 85,000 clones listed, 88% are singletons. The sample taken for sequencing was peripheral blood. Every receptor here comes from a woman of 80 years or more with acute or convalescent COVID-19. Both conserved end residues are part of each CDR3. A D gene is named only where the DNA matches it firmly. Clone size, where shown, is once, few, many, or a class for clones that have expanded.

abundance	d_gene	j_gene	v_gene	CDR3nt	CDR3aa
once	NA	TRBJ1-3	TRBV5-1	TGCGCCAGCAGCTTGGTCGTCTCGGGGGACACCATATATTTT	CASSLVVSGDTIYF
NA	NA	TRBJ2-4	TRBV11-2	TGTGCCAGCAGCTTAGAAGGGAGTAGTAGGAACATTCAGTACTTC	CASSLEGSSRNIQYF
NA	NA	TRBJ2-1	TRBV7-2	TGTGCCAGCAGCTTACGGCGGGGGCAGAACAATGAGCAGTTCTTC	CASSLRRGQNNEQFF
NA	NA	TRBJ1-4	TRBV18	TGTGCCAGCTCGTCGGGTGGCCCAACTAATGAAAAACTGTTTTTT	CASSSGGPTNEKLFF
NA	NA	TRBJ2-3	TRBV4-2	TGTGCCAGCAGCCTGAGCGAGAGGGGCACAGATACGCAGTATTTT	CASSLSERGTDTQYF
NA	TRBD1	TRBJ2-3	TRBV5-1	TGCGCCAGCAGCTTGGACAGGGGAGACACAGATACGCAGTATTTT	CASSLDRGDTDTQYF
NA	NA	TRBJ2-5	TRBV12-3/TRBV12-4	TGTGCCCGGCCGGAGCGTCAAGAGACCCAGTACTTC	CARPERQETQYF
NA	NA	TRBJ2-1	TRBV4-3	TGCGCCAGCAGCCAAGATCTGAGACAGGCTTCATTCAGGGTCTTC	CASSQDLRQASFRVF
once	NA	TRBJ1-6	TRBV25-1	TGTGCCAGCAGTGAATCGGAGGGTCATTCACCCCTCCACTTT	CASSESEGHSPLHF
NA	NA	TRBJ1-1	TRBV18	TGTGCCAGCTCCTCGGTGCTTTTGATAGACTCGAACACTGAAGCTTTCTTT	CASSSVLLIDSNTEAFF
NA	TRBD2	TRBJ2-1	TRBV7-8	TGTGCCAGCAGCTTATGGACTAGCGGGACCCCCTACAATGAGCAGTTCTTC	CASSLWTSGTPYNEQFF
NA	TRBD1	TRBJ2-7	TRBV2	TGTGCCAGCAACTTGGGACAGGGCGACTACGAGCAGTACTTC	CASNLGQGDYEQYF
NA	TRBD2	TRBJ2-3	TRBV5-1	TGCGCCAGCAGCTTGGTCCTTCCGGCTAGCGGGAGGATAGATACGCAGTATTTT	CASSLVLPASGRIDTQYF
NA	NA	TRBJ1-1	TRBV7-9	TGTGCCAGCAGCGAAGGAGAACGGCCAGCTTTCTTT	CASSEGERPAFF